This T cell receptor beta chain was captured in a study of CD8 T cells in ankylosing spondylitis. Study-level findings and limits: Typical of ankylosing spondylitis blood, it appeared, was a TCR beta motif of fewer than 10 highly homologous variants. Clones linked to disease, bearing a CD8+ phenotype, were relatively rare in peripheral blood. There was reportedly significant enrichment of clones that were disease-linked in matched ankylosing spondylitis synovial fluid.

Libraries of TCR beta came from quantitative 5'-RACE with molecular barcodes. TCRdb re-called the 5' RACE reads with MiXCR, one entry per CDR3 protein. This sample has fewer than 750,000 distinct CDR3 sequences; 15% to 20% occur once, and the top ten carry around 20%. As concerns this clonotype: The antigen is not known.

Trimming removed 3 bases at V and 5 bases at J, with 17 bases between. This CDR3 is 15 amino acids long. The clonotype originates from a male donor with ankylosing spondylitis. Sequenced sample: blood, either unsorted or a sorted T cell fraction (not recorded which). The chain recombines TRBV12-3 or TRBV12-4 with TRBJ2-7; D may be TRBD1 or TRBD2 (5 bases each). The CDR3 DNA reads TGTGCCAGCAGTTTCGTTACAGCCCGAGGGGACGAGCAGTACTTC. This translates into CASSFVTARGDEQYF.